This paragraph reports one T cell receptor beta chain. Its antigen is unknown. No clone much larger than this one lies a single base away; base qualities are absent. This sample is drawn from a study of CD8 T cells in Susac syndrome (dated by TCRdb to the late 2010s). For the wider study: Of the Susac syndrome patients who were sequenced, under 10 were in clinical remission while six had clinically active disease. At blood withdrawal, Susac syndrome patients were therapy-naive, treated with corticosteroids (with IVIg additionally given to some), or treated with IVIg alone. Repertoire sequencing was used to test whether CD8+ T cell activation and differentiation in Susac syndrome was antigen driven. CD8+ T cell repertoire clonality was compared between about a dozen healthy donors, approximately 14 Susac syndrome patients and around 16 multiple sclerosis patients. General study outcomes and caveats: CD8+ repertoires in Susac syndrome showed clonal expansion, which was highest in CD8+ TEMRA cells and was greater in clinically active patients than in remitting patients. The study acknowledged that relatively few individuals were included in the TCR sequencing and HLA analysis. In the total CD8+ and CD8+ TEMRA repertoires, approximately 16 and five Susac-specific public clones, respectively, were identified.

RNA was extracted with the RNeasy kit and roughly 0.45 to 1 ug was reverse transcribed using random hexamers. The immunoSEQ multiplex PCR assay, which covers 54 Vbeta and 13 Jbeta segments, was used to amplify TCR beta CDR3 regions. PCR amplification bias was corrected using a synthetic template baseline for primer optimization and computational correction. The paper's processing steps were these. Only productive sequences were kept, with reads annotated to V, D and J genes according to IMGT and analyzed in immunoSEQ Analyzer. Clonality was calculated as one minus the Shannon entropy normalized by log2 of the number of productive unique sequences. For each patient and control, public and private clones were evaluated among the 100 most prevalent clones. Susac-specific clones were defined as absent from healthy and MS cohorts, around 970 published viral clones and other ImmuneACCESS disease sequences. TCRdb reprocessing: public reads trimmed at Q25 with fastp, clones called with MiXCR, in-frame beta chains kept. Each record represents a unique CDR3 protein, reported with the most common genes and DNA among its rows. What appears here as the V and J calls and clone size reflects TCRdb's work, not the paper's. This sample has roughly 100,000 distinct CDR3 sequences in its table, and roughly 94% of those were observed once. The ten largest clonotypes hold about 0.42% of the sample.

High-throughput TCR beta sequencing profiled peripheral blood CD8+ and CD4+ T cells from healthy donors, Susac syndrome patients and multiple sclerosis patients. Recently defined diagnostic criteria for definite or probable disease were met by the Susac syndrome patients. Bulk CD8+ and CD4+ T cells were purified by magnetic negative isolation, whereas CD8+ TEMRA cells were enriched by FACS. Blood was collected in EDTA tubes and processed within 24 hours, with PBMCs isolated through density gradient centrifugation. PBMCs destined for TCR sequencing were cryopreserved in liquid nitrogen and later thawed in a 37 °C water bath. The sorted or isolated CD4+, CD8+ and CD8+ TEMRA cells had a purity of 90% or higher. This receptor was taken from a human donor with Susac syndrome. Sequenced: CD8+ T cells from PBMCs.

The CDR3 sequence is CASSLGLDEQFF. The DNA sequence is TGTGCCAGCAGTCTCGGACTCGATGAGCAGTTCTTC. Recombination connected TRBV3-1 to TRBJ2-1; tentative D gene TRBD2, with 5 bases matching. V and J lose 6 bases and 8 bases, and a span of 11 bases separates them. CDR1 LGHDT and CDR2 YNNKEL were looked up in the germline V gene (reference sequence). The CDR3 covers 12 residues, taking in both the cysteine and the phenylalanine. Just the 36-base CDR3 DNA is kept, in frame starting at base 1.